This is a list of T cell receptor beta chains from one sample in a study of blood T cell repertoires in COVID-19. Profiled with immunoSEQ multiplex PCR; TCRdb holds only in-frame clones, not every one. Of a few hundred thousand clones in the sample, more than 75% were seen once. The sample comprised peripheral blood. The receptors were gathered from a human donor in a cohort sampled during active COVID-19. The CDR3 runs from the conserved cysteine through the conserved F or W. Fields, in order: V gene, J gene, D gene, clone size, CDR3 protein, CDR3 DNA. The D gene is left open where the match is weak. Expanded clones are given a class, and other clones once, few, many or no size at all.

v_gene: TRBV19; j_gene: TRBJ2-7; d_gene: TRBD1; abundance: once; CDR3aa: CASRAGGTYEQYF; CDR3nt: TGTGCCAGTAGGGCAGGGGGCACCTACGAGCAGTACTTC
v_gene: TRBV19; j_gene: TRBJ1-1; d_gene: NA; abundance: NA; CDR3aa: CASSHWGESTEAFF; CDR3nt: TGTGCCAGTAGTCATTGGGGCGAAAGCACTGAAGCTTTCTTT
v_gene: TRBV24-1; j_gene: TRBJ2-1; d_gene: NA; abundance: NA; CDR3aa: CATSDSTYNEQFF; CDR3nt: TGTGCCACCAGTGATTCTACCTACAATGAGCAGTTCTTC
v_gene: TRBV7-3; j_gene: TRBJ2-3; d_gene: TRBD2; abundance: NA; CDR3aa: CASSLSGGDTQYF; CDR3nt: TGTGCCAGCAGCTTGTCGGGAGGGGATACGCAGTATTTT
v_gene: TRBV18; j_gene: TRBJ1-1; d_gene: NA; abundance: NA; CDR3aa: CASSPIPESPTEAFF; CDR3nt: TGTGCCAGCTCACCAATTCCCGAGTCCCCCACTGAAGCTTTCTTT
v_gene: TRBV18; j_gene: TRBJ2-2; d_gene: NA; abundance: NA; CDR3aa: CASKYSGRATGELFF; CDR3nt: TGTGCCAGCAAATATAGTGGCAGGGCCACCGGGGAGCTGTTTTTT
v_gene: TRBV2; j_gene: TRBJ1-2; d_gene: NA; abundance: few; CDR3aa: CASSEADRFRGYTF; CDR3nt: TGTGCCAGCAGTGAAGCTGACAGGTTCAGGGGCTACACCTTC
v_gene: TRBV7-9; j_gene: TRBJ2-3; d_gene: TRBD2; abundance: NA; CDR3aa: CASSLAEAGATDTQYF; CDR3nt: TGTGCCAGCAGCTTAGCGGAGGCGGGAGCCACAGATACGCAGTATTTT
v_gene: TRBV3-1/TRBV3-2; j_gene: TRBJ1-6; d_gene: NA; abundance: NA; CDR3aa: CASSQTTGYNSPLHF; CDR3nt: TGTGCCAGCAGCCAAACGACGGGATATAATTCACCCCTCCACTTT
v_gene: TRBV27; j_gene: TRBJ1-6; d_gene: NA; abundance: once; CDR3aa: CASSPPAYQGKFNSPLHF; CDR3nt: TGTGCCAGCAGTCCGCCTGCCTACCAGGGGAAGTTTAATTCACCCCTCCACTTT
v_gene: TRBV2; j_gene: TRBJ1-5; d_gene: NA; abundance: NA; CDR3aa: CASSRRSRADQPQHF; CDR3nt: TGTGCCAGCAGCCGACGGAGCAGGGCAGATCAACCCCAGCATTTT
v_gene: TRBV30; j_gene: TRBJ2-7; d_gene: TRBD2; abundance: NA; CDR3aa: CALVAGAHYEQYF; CDR3nt: TGTGCCTTAGTAGCGGGGGCCCACTACGAGCAGTACTTC
v_gene: TRBV5-1; j_gene: TRBJ1-4; d_gene: NA; abundance: NA; CDR3aa: CASSFTGTATNEKLFF; CDR3nt: TGCGCCAGCAGCTTTACAGGGACGGCAACTAATGAAAAACTGTTTTTT
v_gene: TRBV2; j_gene: TRBJ2-2; d_gene: NA; abundance: NA; CDR3aa: CASSSGRNTGELFF; CDR3nt: TGTGCCAGCAGTTCGGGGAGGAACACCGGGGAGCTGTTTTTT
v_gene: TRBV5-8; j_gene: TRBJ2-1; d_gene: NA; abundance: NA; CDR3aa: CASSLAGKRRQRYNEQFF; CDR3nt: TGTGCCAGCAGCTTGGCCGGTAAGCGAAGACAGAGATACAATGAGCAGTTCTTC
v_gene: TRBV28; j_gene: TRBJ2-7; d_gene: TRBD2; abundance: once; CDR3aa: CASRIAGLVYEQYF; CDR3nt: TGTGCCAGCAGGATCGCGGGACTAGTCTACGAGCAGTACTTC
v_gene: TRBV28; j_gene: TRBJ2-7; d_gene: NA; abundance: NA; CDR3aa: CASNTRGGVGEQYF; CDR3nt: TGTGCCAGCAACACCCGAGGGGGAGTGGGGGAGCAGTACTTC
v_gene: TRBV5-1; j_gene: TRBJ2-5; d_gene: NA; abundance: NA; CDR3aa: CASSLDPSSETQYF; CDR3nt: TGCGCCAGCAGCTTGGATCCTAGTTCAGAGACCCAGTACTTC
v_gene: TRBV3-1/TRBV3-2; j_gene: TRBJ2-3; d_gene: NA; abundance: NA; CDR3aa: CASSQVGAYTQYF; CDR3nt: TGTGCCAGCAGCCAAGTTGGGGCGTATACGCAGTATTTT
v_gene: TRBV2; j_gene: TRBJ1-2; d_gene: TRBD1; abundance: NA; CDR3aa: CASGKTGGRENYGYTF; CDR3nt: TGTGCCAGTGGGAAGACAGGGGGAAGGGAAAACTATGGCTACACCTTC
v_gene: TRBV6-5; j_gene: TRBJ2-2; d_gene: TRBD2; abundance: once; CDR3aa: CASRGGTGAGELFF; CDR3nt: TGTGCCTCCCGGGGGGGAACTGGGGCCGGGGAGCTGTTTTTT
v_gene: TRBV7-9; j_gene: TRBJ2-7; d_gene: TRBD2; abundance: few; CDR3aa: CASTDEIREGYEQYF; CDR3nt: TGTGCCAGCACCGACGAAATCAGGGAGGGCTACGAGCAGTACTTC
v_gene: TRBV6-6; j_gene: TRBJ1-1; d_gene: NA; abundance: NA; CDR3aa: CASSYSIDGADEAFF; CDR3nt: TGTGCCAGCAGTTACTCGATAGATGGGGCAGATGAAGCTTTCTTT
v_gene: TRBV7-3; j_gene: TRBJ2-1; d_gene: TRBD1; abundance: NA; CDR3aa: CASSLGQGSLNEQFF; CDR3nt: TGTGCCAGCAGCCTGGGACAGGGTTCGCTCAATGAGCAGTTCTTC
v_gene: TRBV4-1; j_gene: TRBJ2-2; d_gene: NA; abundance: NA; CDR3aa: CASSQGPAENTGELFF; CDR3nt: TGCGCCAGCAGCCAAGGGCCAGCGGAGAACACCGGGGAGCTGTTTTTT
v_gene: TRBV28; j_gene: TRBJ2-5; d_gene: NA; abundance: NA; CDR3aa: CASSPGWETQYF; CDR3nt: TGTGCCAGCAGCCCAGGGTGGGAGACCCAGTACTTC
v_gene: TRBV6-1; j_gene: TRBJ1-1; d_gene: NA; abundance: NA; CDR3aa: CASSEARGTEAFF; CDR3nt: TGTGCCAGCAGTGAAGCCCGGGGGACTGAAGCTTTCTTT
v_gene: TRBV6-5; j_gene: TRBJ2-7; d_gene: TRBD1; abundance: NA; CDR3aa: CASSSPGQGQYEQYF; CDR3nt: TGTGCCAGCAGTAGCCCGGGACAGGGCCAATACGAGCAGTACTTC
v_gene: TRBV27; j_gene: TRBJ1-2; d_gene: TRBD1; abundance: NA; CDR3aa: CASSAGTGGDGYTF; CDR3nt: TGTGCCAGCAGTGCCGGGACAGGGGGCGATGGCTACACCTTC
v_gene: TRBV5-1; j_gene: TRBJ2-5; d_gene: NA; abundance: once; CDR3aa: CASSLGGFQETQYF; CDR3nt: TGCGCCAGCAGCTTGGGAGGGTTTCAAGAGACCCAGTACTTC
v_gene: TRBV5-4; j_gene: TRBJ2-5; d_gene: NA; abundance: NA; CDR3aa: CASSLAKGSETQYF; CDR3nt: TGTGCCAGCAGCTTGGCCAAGGGGTCAGAGACCCAGTACTTC
v_gene: TRBV12-3/TRBV12-4; j_gene: TRBJ2-7; d_gene: TRBD1; abundance: once; CDR3aa: CASSARGQNEQYF; CDR3nt: TGTGCCAGCAGTGCCAGGGGGCAGAACGAGCAGTACTTC
v_gene: TRBV29-1; j_gene: TRBJ2-7; d_gene: NA; abundance: NA; CDR3aa: CSVEGRGAYEQYF; CDR3nt: TGCAGCGTTGAGGGCAGGGGTGCCTACGAGCAGTACTTC
v_gene: TRBV5-6; j_gene: TRBJ1-2; d_gene: NA; abundance: NA; CDR3aa: CASSPRDFRGYGYTF; CDR3nt: TGTGCCAGCAGCCCAAGGGACTTCCGGGGCTATGGCTACACCTTC
v_gene: TRBV3-1/TRBV3-2; j_gene: TRBJ2-2; d_gene: NA; abundance: NA; CDR3aa: CASRNRVVGELFF; CDR3nt: TGTGCCAGCAGAAACAGGGTGGTCGGGGAGCTGTTTTTT
v_gene: TRBV6-1; j_gene: TRBJ1-3; d_gene: TRBD1; abundance: NA; CDR3aa: CASIWRTGARNTIYF; CDR3nt: TGTGCCAGCATATGGAGGACAGGGGCGAGAAACACCATATATTTT
v_gene: TRBV30; j_gene: TRBJ1-5; d_gene: NA; abundance: NA; CDR3aa: CAWSVWGENQPQHF; CDR3nt: TGTGCCTGGAGTGTATGGGGAGAGAATCAGCCCCAGCATTTT
v_gene: TRBV9; j_gene: TRBJ1-2; d_gene: NA; abundance: NA; CDR3aa: CASSTPPRVSNYGYTF; CDR3nt: TGTGCCAGCAGCACCCCTCCGAGGGTAAGTAACTATGGCTACACCTTC
v_gene: TRBV13; j_gene: TRBJ1-5; d_gene: TRBD1; abundance: few; CDR3aa: CASSLGPTGGQPQHF; CDR3nt: TGTGCCAGCAGCTTAGGTCCGACAGGGGGGCAGCCCCAGCATTTT
v_gene: TRBV7-3; j_gene: TRBJ2-2; d_gene: TRBD2; abundance: NA; CDR3aa: CASSYSGRATGELFF; CDR3nt: TGTGCCAGCAGTTATAGCGGGAGGGCCACCGGGGAGCTGTTTTTT
v_gene: TRBV5-5; j_gene: TRBJ2-5; d_gene: NA; abundance: NA; CDR3aa: CASSLGVGRGEQETQYF; CDR3nt: TGTGCCAGCAGCTTGGGGGTGGGGCGAGGTGAACAAGAGACCCAGTACTTC
v_gene: TRBV27; j_gene: TRBJ2-4; d_gene: TRBD2; abundance: NA; CDR3aa: CASSFSGRTKNIQYF; CDR3nt: TGTGCCAGCAGTTTTTCCGGGAGGACCAAAAACATTCAGTACTTC